This TCR beta chain was found in a study of blood T cell repertoires in COVID-19. Study-wide background: Spain, Italy and the United States supplied samples that represented acute and convalescent COVID-19. T cells, B-cell-depleted T cells, or PBMCs provided the cDNA or gDNA that served as material.

Authors' methods: Counts of nucleated cells, estimated from reference gene primer amplification, were obtained. The repertoire was sequenced with immunoSEQ multiplex PCR; TCRdb's copy has only in-frame clones and lacks some. V and J calls and clone size are those listed in that table; D and trimming were worked out from the DNA. The sample records some 120,000 clones, 75% to 90% being singletons. Germline CDR1 SGHTA, CDR2 FQGNSA. V was trimmed by 6 bases and J by 0 bases, leaving 8 bases between them. The CDR3 runs 13 residues. The clonotype comes from a man between 25 and 39 years old with acute or convalescent COVID-19. Sample: peripheral blood. This rearrangement joins TRBV7-2 to TRBJ1-1; D gene unclear. This CDR3 reads CASRRNMNTEAFF. DNA of the CDR3: TGTGCCAGCAGACGCAACATGAACACTGAAGCTTTCTTT.